The entry that follows covers one T cell receptor beta chain sequence. The specificity of this receptor is unknown. No base-level quality is on record; no much larger clone is a single base apart. The sample originates from a study of response to subunit inactivated influenza vaccine (dated by TCRdb to 2016 to 2019). The study in broad terms: Deep quantitative profiling of the T cell receptor repertoire was used in the study to follow responses to a trivalent subunit inactivated influenza vaccine.

Receptor amplification or capture employed RT-PCR. Sequencing was carried out with an Illumina HiSeq 2500. Starting from the raw public reads, TCRdb applied fastp trimming at Q25, assembled clones with MiXCR and retained in-frame beta chains. Merged by CDR3 protein, the rows form single entries marked with the most common genes and DNA. The sample contains 710,000 or so distinct CDR3 sequences, 15% to 17% of them found a single time. In total, the top ten clones hold 9.5% to 13% of the sample. General study outcomes and caveats: The authors proposed that each seasonal influenza vaccination may bring in only a limited number of new T cells.

Sequences SGHNT (CDR1) and YYREEE (CDR2) are obtained from the germline V gene (reference sequence). The junction shows trimming of 4 bases on V and 3 bases on J, and the gene matches do not reach 8 bases of it. The CDR3 spans 17 residues, from the cysteine through the phenylalanine. Just the 51-base CDR3 DNA is kept, in frame starting at base 1. The source of this sequence is a man aged 50 to 59 who received an inactivated influenza vaccine. Donor details come from another sample of the same person, matched by shared clones. Sequencing was performed on PBMCs from blood, taken 11 to 12 days after vaccination. The V and J segments used are TRBV5-4 and TRBJ2-6; 9 central nucleotides agree with TRBD1. The nucleotide sequence reads as follows: TGTGCCAGCAGCCCTAGGACAGGGGCGCGTGGGGCCAACGTCCTGACTTTC. This encodes CASSPRTGARGANVLTF. With the rest looked up from the reference TRBV5-4 and TRBJ2-6 genes rather than sequenced, the full variable domain is ETGVTQSPTHLIKTRGQQVTLRCSSQSGHNTVSWYQQALGQGPQFIFQYYREEENGRGNFPPRFSGLQFPNYSSELNVNALELDDSALYLCASSPRTGARGANVLTFGAGSRLTVL.